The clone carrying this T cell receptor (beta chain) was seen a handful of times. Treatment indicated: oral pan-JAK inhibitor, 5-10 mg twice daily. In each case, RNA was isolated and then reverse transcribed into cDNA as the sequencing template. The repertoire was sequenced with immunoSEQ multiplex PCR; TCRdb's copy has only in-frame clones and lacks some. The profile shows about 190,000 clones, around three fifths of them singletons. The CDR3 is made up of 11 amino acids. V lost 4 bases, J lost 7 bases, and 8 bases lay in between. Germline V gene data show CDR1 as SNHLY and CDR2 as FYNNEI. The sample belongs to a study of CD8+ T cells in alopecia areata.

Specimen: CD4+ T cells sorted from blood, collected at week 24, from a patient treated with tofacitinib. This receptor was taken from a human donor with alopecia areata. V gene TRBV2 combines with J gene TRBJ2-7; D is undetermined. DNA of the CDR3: TGTGCCAGCAGTGTAATTCGGGAGCAGTACTTC. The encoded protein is CASSVIREQYF.